The rows below give T cell receptor beta chains drawn from one sample of a study of blood T cells in healthy people across ages. TCRdb reprocessed the 5' RACE reads with MiXCR, giving one entry per CDR3 protein. The table lists some 850,000 distinct CDR3 sequences, about 26% of them singletons, with about 3% in the top ten. The same data also went into a second study, on T cells of mothers and their children.

The specimen sequenced was blood. The receptors stem from a boy younger than 18 in good health. Both conserved end residues are part of each CDR3. D genes are given only for firm matches. The size field is filled for only some rows; it gives once, few, many or a size class.

CASSLTSGGWDEQFF	TGTGCCAGCAGCTTAACTAGCGGGGGGTGGGATGAGCAGTTCTTC	TRBV7-2	TRBJ2-1	15	TRBD2	-
CSARDRTSLNEQFF	TGCAGTGCTAGAGACAGGACTAGTCTCAATGAGCAGTTCTTC	TRBV20-1	TRBJ2-1	14	TRBD2	-
CAISERGAEETQYF	TGTGCCATCAGTGAAAGGGGGGCGGAGGAGACCCAGTACTTC	TRBV10-3	TRBJ2-5	14	-	-
CASSQVKETQYF	TGTGCCAGCAGCCAAGTCAAAGAGACCCAGTACTTC	TRBV14	TRBJ2-5	12	-	many
CAISVDREYEQYF	TGTGCCATCAGCGTCGACAGGGAGTACGAGCAGTACTTC	TRBV10-3	TRBJ2-7	13	TRBD1	-
CASTAVGGGSNRVEQYF	TGTGCCAGCACGGCGGTTGGGGGGGGCAGCAATCGGGTCGAGCAGTACTTC	TRBV4-2	TRBJ2-7	17	-	few
CASSHDGLLPGETQYF	TGTGCCAGCAGCCACGATGGGCTCCTCCCGGGGGAGACCCAGTACTTC	TRBV14	TRBJ2-5	16	-	-
CSVFDSGTNTGELFF	TGCAGCGTTTTCGATTCCGGAACGAACACCGGGGAGCTGTTTTTT	TRBV29-1	TRBJ2-2	15	-	-
CATSELRGGHTDTQYF	TGTGCCACCAGTGAACTACGCGGGGGGCACACAGATACGCAGTATTTT	TRBV24-1	TRBJ2-3	16	TRBD2	-
CASSLDRTQKTQYF	TGCGCCAGCAGCTTGGATCGGACCCAAAAGACCCAGTACTTC	TRBV5-1	TRBJ2-5	14	-	-
CASSKRGYNGYTF	TGTGCCAGCAGCAAAAGGGGATATAATGGTTACACCTTC	TRBV7-8	TRBJ1-2	13	-	once
CASSQGPLNNEQFF	TGTGCCAGCAGCCAAGGGCCCCTTAACAATGAGCAGTTCTTC	TRBV3-1	TRBJ2-1	14	-	few
CASSQGQNIGDTEAFF	TGCGCCAGCAGCCAAGGACAAAACATAGGCGACACTGAAGCTTTCTTT	TRBV4-1	TRBJ1-1	16	-	-
CASSLDSIDEQYF	TGTGCCAGCAGTCTGGACAGCATAGACGAGCAGTACTTC	TRBV27	TRBJ2-7	13	-	few
CSVEGQGKREQYF	TGCAGCGTTGAAGGACAGGGGAAAAGAGAGCAGTACTTC	TRBV29-1	TRBJ2-7	13	TRBD1	few
CASGLFLRLGGSYNEQFF	TGTGCTAGTGGTTTGTTTTTGCGACTGGGGGGCTCCTACAATGAGCAGTTCTTC	TRBV12-5	TRBJ2-1	18	-	few
CAIRLQRGNYNEQFF	TGTGCCATCAGGCTCCAGCGGGGGAACTACAATGAGCAGTTCTTC	TRBV10-3	TRBJ2-1	15	TRBD2	-
CSVESFGFRFF	TGCAGCGTTGAGTCTTTCGGATTTCGGTTCTTC	TRBV29-1	TRBJ2-5	11	-	few
CASRAAVGNIQYF	TGTGCCAGCAGAGCGGCCGTAGGGAACATTCAGTACTTC	TRBV21-1	TRBJ2-4	13	-	few
CASSSVGQGQETQYF	TGCGCCAGCAGCTCAGTGGGTCAGGGGCAAGAGACCCAGTACTTC	TRBV5-1	TRBJ2-5	15	-	-
CASTQTGDGMNTEAFF	TGCGCCAGCACCCAGACAGGGGACGGCATGAACACTGAAGCTTTCTTT	TRBV5-1	TRBJ1-1	16	TRBD1	few
CASSQLGGGQPQHF	TGTGCCAGCAGCCAATTAGGGGGAGGTCAGCCCCAGCATTTT	TRBV3-1	TRBJ1-5	14	-	few
CASSLTYTDTQYF	TGTGCCAGCAGTTTAACCTACACAGATACGCAGTATTTT	TRBV27	TRBJ2-3	13	-	-
CASSLVQGARGYTF	TGCGCCAGCAGCTTGGTTCAGGGGGCGCGTGGTTACACCTTC	TRBV5-1	TRBJ1-2	14	TRBD1	-
CASTRDRGLNEQFF	TGCGCCAGCACCCGGGACAGGGGGCTCAATGAGCAGTTCTTC	TRBV5-1	TRBJ2-1	14	TRBD1	few
CASSYSARYQGNIQYF	TGTGCCAGCAGTTACTCGGCACGGTACCAAGGAAACATTCAGTACTTC	TRBV6-5	TRBJ2-4	16	-	few
CASSSDGSSGNTIYF	TGTGCCAGCAGCTCGGACGGAAGCTCTGGAAACACCATATATTTT	TRBV7-6	TRBJ1-3	15	-	few
CATSRPRGASGETQYF	TGTGCCACCAGCAGACCCAGGGGGGCCTCCGGAGAGACCCAGTACTTC	TRBV15	TRBJ2-5	16	-	-
CASSVEGLGGVEQYF	TGTGCCAGCAGCGTAGAGGGGCTGGGGGGGGTCGAGCAGTACTTC	TRBV9	TRBJ2-7	15	TRBD2	-
CASSLDGLGGTEAFF	TGTGCCAGCAGCTTAGATGGGCTAGGGGGCACTGAAGCTTTCTTT	TRBV11-2	TRBJ1-1	15	-	once
CASSQAYGRGAYEQYF	TGTGCCAGCAGCCAAGCGTACGGCAGGGGAGCCTACGAGCAGTACTTC	TRBV3-1	TRBJ2-7	16	-	-
CASSLVLGGEPNEQFF	TGCGCCAGCAGCTTGGTTCTTGGGGGGGAACCCAATGAGCAGTTCTTT	TRBV5-1	TRBJ2-1	16	TRBD2	-
CASSLIPEEQYF	TGTGCCAGCAGCTTAATACCCGAGGAGCAGTACTTC	TRBV7-9	TRBJ2-7	12	-	-
CASSQRTNEKLFF	TGTGCCAGCAGTCAGCGGACTAATGAAAAACTGTTTTTT	TRBV27	TRBJ1-4	13	-	few
CASSFSGPSGSPLHF	TGTGCCAGCAGTTTCAGCGGACCCAGTGGTTCACCCCTCCACTTT	TRBV12-3/TRBV12-4	TRBJ1-6	15	-	-
CASGGAENYNEQFF	TGTGCCAGCGGAGGGGCGGAAAACTACAATGAGCAGTTCTTC	TRBV3-1	TRBJ2-1	14	-	-